This T cell receptor beta chain is drawn from a study of T-cell memory formation after mild COVID-19. Study-level findings and limits: Some clones that responded turned up in pre-infection memory, which suggests that cross-reactive memory joined in. CD4+ contracting clones lay mainly in CM and EM, CD8+ ones in EMRA.

MiXCR was run by TCRdb on the 5' RACE reads, yielding one entry per CDR3 protein. Of 45,000 to 50,000 distinct CDR3 sequences listed, under 7.5% are singletons. Note on this clonotype: Its antigen remains unidentified.

Deletions cut 3 bases from V and 11 bases from J, with 13 bases between. CDR3 length: 12 residues. The chain uses TRBV12-3 or TRBV12-4 and TRBJ1-1, with D possibly matching TRBD1 (6 bases). Sample: PBMCs or a T cell subset sorted from them (not recorded which). The receptor comes from a man aged 18 to 30 who had mild COVID-19 (a few samples of this study predate the infection). Cell type and time point are not known. As DNA, the CDR3 is TGTGCCAGCAGTTTGGGGGCCGGGGGGGCTTTCTTT. It codes for CASSLGAGGAFF.